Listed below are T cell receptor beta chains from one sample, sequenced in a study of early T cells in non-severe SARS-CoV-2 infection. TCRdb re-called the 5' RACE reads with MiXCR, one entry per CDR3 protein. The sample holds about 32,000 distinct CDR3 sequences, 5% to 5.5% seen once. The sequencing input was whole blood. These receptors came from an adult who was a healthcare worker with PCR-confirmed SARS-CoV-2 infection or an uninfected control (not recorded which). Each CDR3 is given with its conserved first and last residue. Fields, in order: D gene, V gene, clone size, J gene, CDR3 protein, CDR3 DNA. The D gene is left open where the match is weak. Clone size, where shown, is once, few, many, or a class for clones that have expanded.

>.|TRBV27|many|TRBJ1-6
CASSFVMNSPLHF
TGTGCCAGCAGTTTCGTAATGAATTCACCCCTCCACTTT
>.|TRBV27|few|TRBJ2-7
CASASGSYEQYF
TGTGCCAGTGCGTCAGGTTCCTACGAGCAGTACTTC
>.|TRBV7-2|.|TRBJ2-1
CASSAYLSYNEQFF
TGTGCCAGCAGCGCATACCTCTCCTACAATGAGCAGTTCTTC
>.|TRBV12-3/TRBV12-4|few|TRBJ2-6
CASTKKGFGANVLTF
TGTGCCAGCACCAAAAAGGGCTTTGGGGCCAACGTCCTGACTTTC
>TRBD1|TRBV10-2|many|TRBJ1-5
CASTSTGDQPQHF
TGCGCCAGCACCTCGACAGGGGATCAGCCCCAGCATTTT
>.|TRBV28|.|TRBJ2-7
CASSLASYEQYF
TGTGCCAGCAGCCTCGCAAGCTACGAGCAGTACTTC
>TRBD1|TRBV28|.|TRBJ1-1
CASSTGGTRTEAFF
TGTGCCAGCAGTACAGGGGGCACGAGGACTGAAGCTTTCTTT
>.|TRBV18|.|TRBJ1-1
CASSEAPGMNTEAFF
TGTGCCAGCTCCGAGGCACCCGGGATGAACACTGAAGCTTTCTTT
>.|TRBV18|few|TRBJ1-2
CAGSPNSGSNYGYTF
TGTGCCGGCTCACCTAACTCCGGGAGTAACTATGGCTACACCTTC
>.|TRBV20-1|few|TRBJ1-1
CSAYGNTEAFF
TGCAGTGCTTATGGGAACACTGAAGCTTTCTTT
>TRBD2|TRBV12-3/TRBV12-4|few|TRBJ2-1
CASSLAPGLGTSGRAKNEQFF
TGTGCCAGCAGTTTAGCCCCGGGTCTAGGGACTAGCGGGAGGGCCAAGAATGAGCAGTTCTTC
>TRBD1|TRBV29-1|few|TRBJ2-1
CSAPGTGSYNEQFF
TGCAGCGCCCCCGGGACAGGCTCCTACAATGAGCAGTTCTTC
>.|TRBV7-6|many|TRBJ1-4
CASSQRGGAEKLFF
TGTGCCAGCAGCCAACGTGGGGGCGCGGAAAAACTGTTTTTT
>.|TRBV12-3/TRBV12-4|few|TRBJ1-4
CASSPLRDEKLFF
TGTGCCAGCAGTCCCCTCCGGGACGAAAAACTGTTTTTT
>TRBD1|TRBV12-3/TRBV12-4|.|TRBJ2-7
CASSGQGSKMSEQYF
TGTGCCAGCAGTGGACAGGGGTCGAAGATGAGCGAGCAGTACTTC
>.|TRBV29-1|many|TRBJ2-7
CSGGLSPWGEQYF
TGCAGCGGCGGGCTGTCTCCTTGGGGTGAGCAGTACTTC
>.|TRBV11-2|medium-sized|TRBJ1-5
CASSLAGDQPQHF
TGTGCCAGCAGCTTAGCTGGAGATCAGCCCCAGCATTTT
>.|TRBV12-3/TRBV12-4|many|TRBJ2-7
CASRSDSHYEQYF
TGTGCCAGCAGATCGGACAGTCACTACGAGCAGTACTTC
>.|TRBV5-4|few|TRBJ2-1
CASSLSVSSYNEQFF
TGTGCCAGCAGCTTAAGCGTCAGCTCCTACAATGAGCAGTTCTTC
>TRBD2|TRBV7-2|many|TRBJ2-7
CASSWTSGRDEQYF
TGTGCCAGCAGCTGGACTAGCGGGAGGGACGAGCAGTACTTC
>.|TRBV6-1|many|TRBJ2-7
CASEREGSAHEQYF
TGTGCCAGCGAGAGAGAGGGAAGTGCCCACGAGCAGTACTTC
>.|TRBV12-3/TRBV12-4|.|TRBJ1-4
CASRFTGPNEKLFF
TGTGCCAGCAGATTTACAGGTCCCAATGAAAAACTGTTTTTT
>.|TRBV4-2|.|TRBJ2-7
CASSQGGSGRTVSYEQYF
TGTGCCAGCAGCCAAGGGGGCTCCGGGAGAACGGTTTCCTACGAGCAGTACTTC
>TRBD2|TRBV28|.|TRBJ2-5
CASSPSGTSGARGETQYF
TGTGCCAGCAGTCCCTCTGGGACTAGCGGGGCCCGGGGAGAGACCCAGTACTTC
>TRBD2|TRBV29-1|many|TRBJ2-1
CSVSSGRAYNEQFF
TGCAGCGTCAGTAGCGGGAGGGCCTACAATGAGCAGTTCTTC
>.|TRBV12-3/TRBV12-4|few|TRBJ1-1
CASSSSQGNTEAFF
TGTGCCAGCAGTTCGTCACAGGGGAACACTGAAGCTTTCTTT
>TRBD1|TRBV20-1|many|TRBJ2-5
CSARIPGGEETQYF
TGCAGTGCTAGAATCCCAGGGGGCGAAGAGACCCAGTACTTC
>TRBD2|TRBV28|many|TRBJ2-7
CASSLYRLTSGSLVYEQYF
TGTGCCAGCAGTTTATACCGGTTGACTAGCGGGAGTTTGGTATACGAGCAGTACTTC
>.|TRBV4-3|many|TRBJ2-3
CASSQRIADTQYF
TGCGCCAGCAGCCAAAGAATAGCAGATACGCAGTATTTT
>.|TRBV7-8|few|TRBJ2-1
CASSLTEASFYNEQFF
TGTGCCAGCAGCTTAACAGAGGCTAGCTTCTACAATGAGCAGTTCTTC
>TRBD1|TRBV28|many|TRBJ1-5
CASSEQGALNQPQHF
TGTGCCAGCAGTGAACAGGGGGCTCTCAATCAGCCCCAGCATTTT
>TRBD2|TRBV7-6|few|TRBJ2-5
CASSSGAGVRETQYF
TGTGCCAGCAGCTCCGGAGCGGGAGTCCGGGAGACCCAGTACTTC
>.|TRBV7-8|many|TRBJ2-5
CASSFNRQGSGETQYF
TGTGCCAGCAGCTTCAACCGCCAGGGATCTGGAGAGACCCAGTACTTC
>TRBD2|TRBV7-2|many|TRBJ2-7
CASSLATGTSGGPSEQYF
TGTGCCAGCAGCTTAGCAACCGGGACTAGCGGGGGGCCTAGTGAGCAGTACTTC
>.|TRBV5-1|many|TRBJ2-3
CASSLSTDTQYF
TGCGCCAGCAGCTTGTCCACAGATACGCAGTATTTT
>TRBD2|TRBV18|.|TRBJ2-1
CASSRGLDYNEQFF
TGTGCCAGCTCACGGGGACTAGACTACAATGAGCAGTTCTTC